A single sample gave rise to the 3 T cell receptor beta chains below, sequenced in a study of PD-L1 blockade in urothelial cancer. Time point indicated: peripheral blood 6 weeks after treatment start. Measured with immunoSEQ multiplex PCR; TCRdb has only the in-frame clones, and not every one. The sample yields 45,000 to 50,000 clones, 80% to 90% seen once. The material was PBMCs, obtained around atezolizumab (anti-PD-L1) treatment. Every receptor here comes from a man aged 65 to 79 with urothelial cancer.

This sequence joins TRBV27 and TRBJ1-2; D remains ambiguous. Trimming removed 5 bases at V and 1 base at J, with 14 bases between. This CDR3 has 15 residues. Per the germline V gene, CDR1 is MNHEY and CDR2 is SMNVEV (reference sequence). The chain's CDR3 is CASSTRTDYNYGYTF. CDR3 nucleotides: TGTGCCAGCAGTACTCGGACGGACTATAACTATGGCTACACCTTC.

The rearrangement uses TRBV19 and TRBJ2-2; 7 bases align to TRBD1. Germline loops: CDR1 LNHDA, CDR2 SQIVND (reference sequence). This CDR3 contains 15 residues. Trimming removed 8 bases from V and 0 bases from J; junction bases left unmatched: 6. Here the CDR3 reads CASSLDRANTGELFF. Here the CDR3 DNA reads TGTGCCAGTTCCTTAGACAGGGCGAACACCGGGGAGCTGTTTTTT.

This clone showed up just a few times. This chain joins TRBV27 and TRBJ1-1; D is uncertain. V was pared by 8 bases and J by 3 bases, with 13 bases between. Looked up from germline, CDR1 is MNHEY and CDR2 is SMNVEV (reference sequence). The CDR3 is 13 amino acids. The CDR3 coding sequence is TGTGCCAGCCGCTCTGGGCCAGACACTGAAGCTTTCTTT. It yields the protein CASRSGPDTEAFF.